The 31 T cell receptor beta chains given below trace back to one sample, sequenced in a study of blood T cell repertoires in COVID-19. Some clones are missing from TCRdb's copy, which holds only in-frame ones; the method was immunoSEQ multiplex PCR. The sample carries 330,000 or so clones, roughly 89% recorded once. The material sequenced was peripheral blood. These TCRs come from a man aged 25-45 years with COVID-19, enrolled during active disease.

The chain recombines TRBV19 with TRBJ2-7; possibly TRBD1 for D (5 bases). The V gene's germline CDR1 is LNHDA and CDR2 SQIVND (reference sequence). V dropped 5 bases and J dropped 4 bases, with 15 bases sitting between them. CDR3 length: 14 residues. CDR3 sequence (DNA): TGTGCCAGTAGTCAGGGATTCCCTCCGTACGAGCAGTACTTC. Its translation is CASSQGFPPYEQYF.

The chain uses TRBV10-3 and TRBJ2-7; D might be TRBD1 (5 bases). CDR3 size: 13 residues. Germline values: CDR1 ENHRY, CDR2 SYGVKD. V was pared by 6 bases and J by 1 base, with 10 bases between. The CDR3 loop reads CAIRMDISYEQYF. CDR3 nucleotides: TGTGCCATCAGGATGGACATATCCTACGAGCAGTACTTC.

The sample holds a few counts of this clone. The V call is TRBV7-9, the J call TRBJ1-5, with TRBD1 identical over 8 bases. V lost 5 bases and J lost 5; bases outside the gene matches: 8. Germline V CDR1 and CDR2: SEHNR, FQNEAQ (reference sequence). The length of the CDR3 is 15 residues. The CDR3 here is CASSPGQGVYQPQHF. The CDR3 DNA reads as TGTGCCAGCAGCCCCGGACAGGGTGTTTATCAGCCCCAGCATTTT.

The V gene is TRBV6-1, the J gene TRBJ1-2, with a possible D match to TRBD1 (5 bases). Germline assignment: CDR1 MNHNS and CDR2 SASEGT. The CDR3 spans 12 residues. Between the trimmed V and J ends, which lost 11 bases and 5 bases, there was a span of 15 bases. In DNA form, the CDR3 reads TGTGCCGCAGGGAGGGTAGGTTATGGCTACACCTTC. Residues: CAAGRVGYGYTF.

The chain uses TRBV9 and TRBJ1-2; no definite D call. The ends were cut back, 5 bases at V and 5 bases at J, with 22 bases in the middle. The CDR3 has 16 residues. The germline V gene encodes CDR1 SGDLS and CDR2 YYNGEE. The CDR3 here is CASRPTEAGVGYGYTF. In DNA form, the CDR3 reads TGTGCCAGCAGGCCAACCGAAGCCGGGGTAGGGTATGGCTACACCTTC.

This sequence joins TRBV7-9 and TRBJ2-2; 8 bases are shared with TRBD2. Germline loops: CDR1 SEHNR, CDR2 FQNEAQ (reference sequence). With V trimmed by 1 base and J by 5 bases, 6 bases remained unmatched. This CDR3 comprises 16 residues. DNA of the CDR3: TGTGCCAGCAGCTTAGACGGGAGGGCCGGGACCGGGGAGCTGTTTTTT. It codes for CASSLDGRAGTGELFF.

This clone was detected only a few times. The genes are TRBV7-9 and TRBJ2-1, with 10 bases matching TRBD2. The CDR3 contains 17 residues. Trimming cost V 4 bases and J 4 bases; bases outside gene matches: 10. Germline CDR1 reads SEHNR; CDR2 reads FQNEAQ (reference sequence). This chain's CDR3 is CASSYPLAGDSYNEQFF. As DNA, the CDR3 is TGTGCCAGCAGCTACCCCCTAGCGGGAGATTCTTACAATGAGCAGTTCTTC. Together with reference TRBV7-9 and TRBJ2-1, the CDR3 gives the full variable domain: DTGVSQNPRHKITKRGQNVTFRCDPISEHNRLYWYRQTLGQGPEFLTYFQNEAQLEKSRLLSDRFSAERPKGSFSTLEIQRTEQGDSAMYLCASSYPLAGDSYNEQFFGPGTRLTVL.

The chain is built from TRBV7-9 and TRBJ1-6, with D perhaps matching TRBD1 (6 bases). Trimming removed 2 bases from V and 5 bases from J, with 10 bases in between. The CDR3 loop spans 15 amino acids. Looked up from germline, CDR1 is SEHNR and CDR2 is FQNEAQ (reference sequence). DNA for the CDR3: TGTGCCAGCAGCTTACAGGGGAGCGATAATTCACCCCTCCACTTT. Its protein product is CASSLQGSDNSPLHF. Based on the CDR3 plus reference TRBV7-9 and TRBJ1-6, the full variable domain is DTGVSQNPRHKITKRGQNVTFRCDPISEHNRLYWYRQTLGQGPEFLTYFQNEAQLEKSRLLSDRFSAERPKGSFSTLEIQRTEQGDSAMYLCASSLQGSDNSPLHFGNGTRLTVT.

The chain has TRBV27 and TRBJ1-2, with TRBD1 matching over 8 bases. The J segment lost 7 bases and the V segment lost 3 bases, leaving 10 bases of the junction unmatched. In germline, CDR1 is MNHEY, CDR2 SMNVEV (reference sequence). The CDR3 loop spans 15 amino acids. CDR3 protein: CASSFATGGIAGYTF. The CDR3 DNA reads TGTGCCAGCAGTTTCGCCACAGGGGGGATCGCTGGCTACACCTTC.

The chain recombines TRBV19 with TRBJ1-1, with D uncertain. Germline loops: CDR1 LNHDA, CDR2 SQIVND (reference sequence). The CDR3 has 14 residues. V lost 5 bases and J lost 0, with 10 bases in between. This CDR3 reads CASSPAGLNTEAFF. The CDR3 nucleotides are TGTGCCAGTAGTCCCGCGGGTCTGAACACTGAAGCTTTCTTT.

The V and J genes are TRBV20-1 and TRBJ2-4; 9 bases fit TRBD2. CDR3 length equals 16 residues. Germline trimming cut 3 bases from V and 8 bases from J; bases unmatched to any gene: 14. CDR1 is DFQATT, CDR2 SNEGSKA, per germline (reference sequence). The CDR3 nucleotides read TGCAGTGCTAGTAGGGGACTAGCTGCTCGCGCAGACATTCAGTACTTC. It translates to CSASRGLAARADIQYF.

The gene calls are TRBV9 and TRBJ1-5; perhaps TRBD1 as D (6 bases). Trimming stripped 3 bases from V and 0 bases from J, with 10 bases between. Germline CDR1 SGDLS, CDR2 YYNGEE. The CDR3 sequence is 15 residues long. The CDR3: CASSAGQNSNQPQHF. The DNA of the CDR3 is TGTGCCAGCAGCGCCGGACAGAATAGCAATCAGCCCCAGCATTTT.

The CDR3 loop is CSVEDLQGRNTGELFF. The CDR3 DNA reads as TGCAGCGTTGAAGATCTCCAGGGAAGGAACACCGGGGAGCTGTTTTTT. The rearrangement uses TRBV29-1 and TRBJ2-2; perhaps TRBD1 as D (5 bases). CDR3 length equals 16 residues. The ends were cut back, 0 bases at V and 1 base at J, with 12 bases in the middle. Germline loops: CDR1 SQVTM, CDR2 ANQGSEA.

This clone appeared a single time. CDR3 sequence: CASSPFYEGQLDTQYF. As DNA, the CDR3 is TGCGCCAGCAGCCCCTTCTATGAGGGTCAATTGGATACGCAGTATTTT. The rearrangement links TRBV4-3 to TRBJ2-3, with a tentative D call TRBD2 (5 bases). This CDR3 contains 16 residues. V lost 4 bases and J 6 bases, leaving 20 bases between the germline ends. Germline V gene lookup returns CDR1 LGHNA and CDR2 YSLEER.

The chain employs TRBV10-3 and TRBJ2-3; D is uncertain. The CDR3 is 14 amino acids. The germline CDR1 and CDR2 sequences are ENHRY and SYGVKD. The V end lost 3 bases, the J end lost 4 bases, and 11 bases lay between the germline ends. CDR3 in DNA: TGTGCCATCAGTGACCCACTGAAACCAGATACGCAGTATTTT. Amino acids: CAISDPLKPDTQYF.

This clone was seen just once. CDR3 in DNA: TGTGCCAGCTCACCAGACAGTACGCAGGGTCATCCACCCCTCCACTTT. Encoded protein: CASSPDSTQGHPPLHF. The genes are TRBV18 and TRBJ1-6, with D possibly TRBD1 on 5 matching bases. Germline CDR1 is KGHSH and CDR2 is LQKENI. V was pared by 2 bases and J by 11 bases, with 19 bases between. The CDR3 has 16 amino acids. Together with reference TRBV18 and TRBJ1-6, the CDR3 gives the full variable domain: NAGVMQNPRHLVRRRGQEARLRCSPMKGHSHVYWYRQLPEEGLKFMVYLQKENIIDESGMPKERFSAEFPKEGPSILRIQQVVRGDSAAYFCASSPDSTQGHPPLHFGNGTRLTVT.

The chain joins TRBV24-1 to TRBJ2-1; 7 positions match TRBD2. This CDR3 region has 17 residues. Germline loops: CDR1 KGHDR, CDR2 SFDVKD. The V and J ends lost 0 bases and 0 bases, in that order; junction bases with no gene match: 4. The CDR3 region is CATSDLASGGSYNEQFF. CDR3 DNA: TGTGCCACCAGTGATTTGGCCTCGGGGGGCTCCTACAATGAGCAGTTCTTC.

J is TRBJ1-6 and V is TRBV2; TRBD1 is a possible D gene (6 bases). CDR3 length: 13 residues. The V gene lost 10 bases and the J gene lost 7 bases, with 14 bases spanning the gap. Germline-derived CDR1 and CDR2 are SNHLY and FYNNEI. CDR3 sequence reads: CAISGDLNSPLHF. The CDR3 DNA follows: TGTGCCATTTCAGGGGATTTGAATTCACCCCTCCACTTT.

The genes are TRBV5-6 and TRBJ2-7; D might be TRBD2 (6 bases). The CDR3 is made up of 14 amino acids. Trimming took off 4 bases at V and 5 bases at J, with 16 bases between the two ends. CDR1 SGHDT and CDR2 YYEEEE come from the germline V gene. CDR3 in DNA: TGTGCCAGCAGCCTCGCGGGATTCGAAAACGAGCAGTACTTC. This gives the protein CASSLAGFENEQYF.

The genes are TRBV5-4 and TRBJ2-2, with D perhaps TRBD1 (6 bases). Trimming removed 2 bases from V and 5 bases from J, with 10 bases in between. This CDR3 contains 14 residues. The germline V gene has CDR1 SGHNT and CDR2 YYREEE (reference sequence). For the CDR3, the DNA is TGTGCCAGCAGCTTAACAGGGCAGACCGGGGAGCTGTTTTTT. It yields the protein CASSLTGQTGELFF.

The chain combines TRBV5-1 with TRBJ2-7; TRBD2 is a possible D gene (6 bases). The CDR3 covers 14 residues. The germline V and J ends were trimmed by 3 bases and 6 bases, with 16 bases remaining between them. The germline V gene has CDR1 SGHRS and CDR2 YFSETQ. In DNA form, the CDR3 reads TGCGCCAGCAGCTGGAATATGGGGACTGGCGAGCAGTACTTC. Translated, it gives CASSWNMGTGEQYF.

This chain connects TRBV10-3 to TRBJ1-1; TRBD1 matches 8 bases. The CDR3 totals 15 residues. CDR1 and CDR2 (germline): ENHRY, SYGVKD. Trimming removed 6 bases from V and 1 base from J; junction bases left unmatched: 7. The CDR3 nucleotides are TGTGCCATCAGGCAGAGGGGACAGGAGAACACTGAAGCTTTCTTT. Protein: CAIRQRGQENTEAFF.

The J gene is TRBJ2-3, the V gene TRBV18; 7 positions match TRBD2. Germline V gene lookup returns CDR1 KGHSH and CDR2 LQKENI. The CDR3 contains 14 residues. J was trimmed by 5 bases and V by 2 bases; bases with no gene match: 4. In DNA, the CDR3 is TGTGCCAGCTCACCAACTAGCGACCAAGATACGCAGTATTTT. It translates to CASSPTSDQDTQYF.

The chain joins TRBV4-2 to TRBJ1-6, with D maybe TRBD1 (6 bases). Germline V gene data show CDR1 as LGHNA and CDR2 as YNFKEQ. CDR3 length: 14 residues. The V gene lost 7 bases and the J gene lost 5 bases, with 12 bases spanning the gap. This CDR3 reads CASKNRDDNSPLHF. CDR3 in DNA: TGTGCCAGCAAAAACAGGGATGATAATTCACCCCTCCACTTT.

This chain connects TRBV4-2 to TRBJ2-7, with 12 bases fitting TRBD2. The J segment lost 3 bases and the V segment lost 0 bases, leaving 3 bases of the junction unmatched. This CDR3 spans 16 amino acids. CDR1 is LGHNA and CDR2 is YNFKEQ in the germline V gene. In DNA form, the CDR3 reads TGTGCCAGCAGCCAAGAGACTAGCGGGAGAAGCTACGAGCAGTACTTC. It encodes CASSQETSGRSYEQYF.

The chain recombines TRBV7-8 with TRBJ1-6, with D possibly TRBD1 on 5 matching bases. The CDR3 sequence is 13 residues long. Trimming shortened V by 6 bases and J by 7 bases, and 10 bases separated the two germline ends. CDR1 is SGHVS and CDR2 is FQNEAQ in the germline V gene. CDR3 sequence reads: CASRGPRNSPLHF. Written as DNA, the CDR3 is TGTGCCAGCAGGGGGCCAAGAAATTCACCCCTCCACTTT.

The chain is built from TRBV29-1 and TRBJ2-7; 9 nucleotides match TRBD2. The CDR3 consists of 13 residues. Germline V gene sequence: CDR1 SQVTM, CDR2 ANQGSEA. The V and J ends lost 6 bases and 6 bases, in that order; junction bases with no gene match: 9. CDR3 sequence: CSVGLATGGEQYF. As DNA, the CDR3 is TGCAGCGTCGGACTAGCGACGGGAGGCGAGCAGTACTTC.

This clone was picked up one time. The chain is built from TRBV13 and TRBJ2-5; D not resolved. Germline loops: CDR1 PRHDT, CDR2 FYEKMQ (reference sequence). Trimming removed 2 bases from V and 8 bases from J, with 15 bases in between. There are 14 residues in the CDR3. For the CDR3, the DNA is TGTGCCAGCAGCTTATCGGAACTACGGTTAACCCAGTACTTC. Its translation is CASSLSELRLTQYF.

The chain is built from TRBV4-2 and TRBJ2-1; 7 bases match TRBD2. The CDR3 covers 20 residues. Unmatched junction bases numbered 14, after V lost 0 bases and J lost 0 bases. Germline CDR1 and CDR2: LGHNA and YNFKEQ. CDR3 in amino acids: CASSQDPGGSGPYSYNEQFF. The DNA for the CDR3 is TGTGCCAGCAGCCAAGATCCTGGTGGTAGCGGGCCTTACTCCTACAATGAGCAGTTCTTC.

The V gene is TRBV7-9, the J gene TRBJ2-1; D is possibly TRBD2 (6 bases). CDR3 size: 16 residues. Trimming removed 2 bases from V and 4 bases from J, with 15 bases in between. In germline, CDR1 is SEHNR, CDR2 FQNEAQ (reference sequence). The CDR3 here is CASSLYVGRRYNEQFF. The CDR3 DNA reads TGTGCCAGCAGCTTATATGTCGGGAGAAGGTACAATGAGCAGTTCTTC.

This sequence joins TRBV7-2 and TRBJ1-1; D is perhaps TRBD1 (5 bases). V gave up 5 bases and J gave up 4 bases, with 17 bases separating them. Germline lookup yields CDR1 SGHTA and CDR2 FQGNSA. CDR3 length: 15 residues. CDR3 nucleotides: TGTGCCAGCAGCCCGAGATGGGACTCGGGCACTGAAGCTTTCTTT. Encoded protein: CASSPRWDSGTEAFF.